One and the same sample provided the 18 T cell receptor beta chains below, sequenced in a study of T cell changes during pregnancy in multiple sclerosis. TCRdb's copy holds only in-frame clones and misses some; the assay was immunoSEQ multiplex PCR. Found here are 66,000 or so clones, about 91% of them singletons; the top ten hold under 6%. This sample comprised CD8+ T cells from peripheral blood mononuclear cells, obtained before pregnancy. Receptor source: a female donor with multiple sclerosis, enrolled in a pregnancy study.

V gene TRBV5-6 combines with J gene TRBJ1-5; D uncertain. Germline CDR1 is SGHDT and CDR2 is YYEEEE. CDR3 size: 12 residues. V was trimmed by 3 bases and J by 5 bases, leaving 6 bases between them. CDR3 nucleotides: TGTGCCAGCAGCTACGGGGATCAGCCCCAGCATTTT. Translated: CASSYGDQPQHF.

The CDR3 DNA follows: TGTGCCAGCAGTTCCCTAGCGGGGGGGATAGATACGCAGTATTTT. It codes for CASSSLAGGIDTQYF. J is TRBJ2-3 and V is TRBV6-6, with 12 bases that match TRBD2. The CDR3 length is 15 residues. Germline lookup yields CDR1 MNHNY and CDR2 SVGAGI (reference sequence). After removal of 4 bases from V and 5 bases from J, the junction contained 4 bases not matched to a gene.

This clone has only one observation. V and J are TRBV6-5 and TRBJ2-3; D unresolved. This CDR3 is 14 amino acids long. Germline CDR1 is MNHEY and CDR2 is SVGAGI. V shed 1 base and J shed 1 base, with 6 bases lying between them. CDR3 DNA sequence: TGTGCCAGCAGTTACTTTTCTGGCACAGATACGCAGTATTTT. Protein: CASSYFSGTDTQYF.

This chain joins TRBV27 and TRBJ1-5; 8 bases align to TRBD1. V shed 11 bases and J 0 bases; nucleotides not matched to a gene: 9. CDR3 length: 15 residues. Germline V CDR1 and CDR2: MNHEY, SMNVEV (reference sequence). The CDR3 loop is CAGTHRGYSNQPQHF. For the CDR3, the DNA is TGTGCCGGCACCCACAGGGGGTATAGCAATCAGCCCCAGCATTTT.

The table lists this clone with a few counts. This chain connects TRBV9 to TRBJ1-1, with D uncertain. Per germline, CDR1 SGDLS and CDR2 YYNGEE. This CDR3 is 12 amino acids long. V was shortened by 4 bases and J by 5 bases, with 9 bases between the two germline ends. CDR3 DNA: TGTGCCAGCAGCCCCGTAGCAACTGAAGCTTTCTTT. Its translation: CASSPVATEAFF.

V is TRBV9 and J is TRBJ2-1, with 14 bases lining up with TRBD2. With 0 bases clipped from V and 8 bases from J, the junction kept 4 bases outside the gene matches. This CDR3 has 16 amino acids. Germline V gene lookup returns CDR1 SGDLS and CDR2 YYNGEE. The CDR3 region has the DNA TGTGCCAGCAGCGTAGGGACTAGCGGGGGGTCCTATGAGCAGTTCTTC. Translated, it gives CASSVGTSGGSYEQFF.

V and J are TRBV5-1 and TRBJ2-7, with TRBD1 matching over 8 bases. Per the germline V gene, CDR1 is SGHRS and CDR2 is YFSETQ. This CDR3 has 13 amino acids. V dropped 2 bases and J dropped 5; count of bases not matched to a gene: 3. The CDR3 sequence is CASSLTGGDEQYF. CDR3 bases: TGCGCCAGCAGCTTAACAGGGGGAGACGAGCAGTACTTC.

The J gene is TRBJ1-2, the V gene TRBV5-1; D possibly corresponds to TRBD1 (5 bases). CDR3 size: 16 residues. The germline V gene encodes CDR1 SGHRS and CDR2 YFSETQ. Between the trimmed V and J ends, which lost 3 bases and 0 bases, there was a span of 15 bases. CDR3 amino acids: CASSSSLRGSNYGYTF. CDR3 coding DNA: TGCGCCAGCAGCTCGTCCCTGCGGGGGTCTAACTATGGCTACACCTTC.

The CDR3 nucleotides are TGTGCCAGCAGCAATGGCCCCTCCATAGCCAAAAACATTCAGTACTTC. It codes for CASSNGPSIAKNIQYF. The V call is TRBV21-1, the J call TRBJ2-4; the table's D call TRBD1 went unverified against the DNA. TRBV21-1 is reported as a pseudogene. This CDR3 region has 16 residues.

The V call is TRBV10-2, the J call TRBJ2-1; D is unclear. Per the germline V gene, CDR1 is WSHSY and CDR2 is SAAADI. The germline V and J ends were trimmed by 2 bases and 9 bases, with 5 bases remaining between them. The CDR3 runs 11 residues. The CDR3: CASSESREQFF. The CDR3 DNA is TGCGCCAGCAGTGAGAGCCGTGAGCAGTTCTTC.

The chain couples TRBV7-6 to TRBJ2-1, with D perhaps TRBD1 (6 bases). The V and J ends lost 1 base and 7 bases respectively, with 8 bases between them. Germline loops: CDR1 SGHVS, CDR2 FNYEAQ. This CDR3 comprises 13 residues. CDR3 nucleotides: TGTGCCAGCAGCTTAGGACAGGTGAATGAGCAGTTCTTC. Encoded protein: CASSLGQVNEQFF. Full variable domain (remainder filled in from reference TRBV7-6 and TRBJ2-1): GAGVSQSPRYKVTKRGQDVALRCDPISGHVSLYWYRQALGQGPEFLTYFNYEAQQDKSGLPNDRFSAERPEGSISTLTIQRTEQRDSAMYRCASSLGQVNEQFFGPGTRLTVL.

This chain connects TRBV6-5 to TRBJ2-3, with TRBD2 as a possible D gene (7 bases). Germline CDR1 is MNHEY and CDR2 is SVGAGI. CDR3 length: 16 amino acids. Trimming left V 0 bases short and J 6 bases short, with 16 bases between. CDR3 in DNA: TGTGCCAGCAGTTACTCGAATGGGGGGGCAGAGGATACGCAGTATTTT. Its protein product is CASSYSNGGAEDTQYF.

For this clone: At one of its ends the junction is not consistent with the germline gene, which may arise from a read error. The chain has TRBV5-5 and TRBJ2-3; tentative D call: TRBD2 (6 bases). Germline CDR1 reads SGHKS; CDR2 reads YYEKEE (reference sequence). The CDR3 has 16 residues. The CDR3 DNA follows: TGTACCAGCAGCTGGAGGGGACTCCAGGGCACAGATACGCAGTATTTT. This codes for CTSSWRGLQGTDTQYF. The variable domain in full, completed from reference TRBV5-5 and TRBJ2-3, reads DAGVTQSPTHLIKTRGQQVTLRCSPISGHKSVSWYQQVLGQGPQFIFQYYEKEERGRGNFPDRFSARQFPNYSSELNVNALLLGDSALYLCTSSWRGLQGTDTQYFGPGTRLTVL.

The rearrangement joins TRBV27 to TRBJ2-3; TRBD2 matches at 7 bases. V lost 2 bases, J lost 6 bases, and 5 bases stayed unmatched. This CDR3 spans 14 amino acids. From germline, CDR1 is MNHEY and CDR2 SMNVEV (reference sequence). The chain's CDR3 is CASSLRTSLDTQYF. CDR3 coding DNA: TGTGCCAGCAGTTTAAGGACTAGTTTGGATACGCAGTATTTT.

This sequence joins TRBV7-9 and TRBJ1-2; D unresolved. The V gene's germline CDR1 is SEHNR and CDR2 FQNEAQ (reference sequence). With 0 bases removed from V and 2 bases from J, the gap between germline ends came to 7 bases. The CDR3 is made up of 14 amino acids. As DNA, the CDR3 is TGTGCCAGCAGCTTAGCGGACTGGAACTATGGCTACACCTTC. Its protein product is CASSLADWNYGYTF.

In DNA, the CDR3 is TGTGCCAGCAACCAGCGACAGGGGCCAGATACGCAGTATTTT. Protein sequence: CASNQRQGPDTQYF. The chain has TRBV21-1 and TRBJ2-3; the DNA was not compared with TRBD1, the D call given in the table. TRBV21-1 constitutes a pseudogene. The CDR3 sequence is 14 residues long.

The rearrangement joins TRBV9 to TRBJ2-3, with 9 bases fitting TRBD2. CDR1 and CDR2 (germline): SGDLS, YYNGEE. This CDR3 is built from 16 residues. Unmatched junction bases numbered 7, after V lost 2 bases and J lost 3 bases. CDR3 coding DNA: TGTGCCAGCAGCGTCAGTGGCCTAGCGGGGACAGATACGCAGTATTTT. Amino acid sequence: CASSVSGLAGTDTQYF.

The V call is TRBV5-1, the J call TRBJ1-1; D is ambiguous. V shed 1 base and J shed 0 bases, with 7 bases lying between them. The CDR3 is made up of 14 amino acids. Per the germline V gene, CDR1 is SGHRS and CDR2 is YFSETQ. In DNA form, the CDR3 reads TGCGCCAGCAGCTTGTGGGCTTTGAACACTGAAGCTTTCTTT. Amino acid sequence: CASSLWALNTEAFF.